This TCR beta chain emerged from a study of T cells in Graves' hyperthyroidism and ophthalmopathy. Patients aged 18 to 65 had newly diagnosed hyperthyroidism that had lasted under 2 months. The germline V gene has CDR1 MDHEN and CDR2 SYDVKM. V lost 7 bases to trimming and J lost 4 bases, with 13 bases between them. The CDR3 length is 13 residues. Study-wide results and caveats: Blood also held most thyroid clonotypes expanded beyond 0.001. Model predictions of ophthalmopathy came a median roughly 6.4 months before onset.

Researchers took RNA transcripts and amplified the TCR beta CDR3 regions from them. During a first-round RT-PCR of the TCR CDR3, the HTBI primer set was used. TCRdb fed the multiplex PCR reads into MiXCR, producing one record per CDR3 protein. The table shows 650,000 to 700,000 distinct CDR3 sequences, with 15% to 20% occurring only once. To note about this clonotype: The antigen is unknown.

This chain links TRBV28 with TRBJ2-5; D is possibly TRBD2 (5 bases). The sequenced sample was blood. The source is a middle-aged man with Graves' hyperthyroidism. The CDR3, as DNA: TGTGCCAGCAATTTGTTGGGGAGAGAGACCCAGTACTTC. Translated, it gives CASNLLGRETQYF.